The TCR beta chain under discussion was sequenced for a study of blood T cell repertoires in COVID-19. Clinical histories supplied by participants themselves formed the basis of cohort assignment. V was clipped by 4 bases and J by 5 bases, with 13 bases between them. This CDR3 contains 14 residues. Germline CDR1 SGHRS, CDR2 YFSETQ. The table came from immunoSEQ multiplex PCR; TCRdb's copy has only in-frame clones and leaves some out. The sample holds a few hundred thousand clones; roughly 90% are singletons and the top ten take 3%. Sequenced input: PBMCs or T cells enriched from blood (not recorded which). The sequence derives from a woman aged 25 to 39 who had recovered from COVID-19. The V and J genes are TRBV5-1 and TRBJ2-1, with D possibly matching TRBD1 (6 bases). The CDR3, as DNA: TGCGCCAGCAGCCCCTCACAGGGCAACAATGAGCAGTTCTTC. Encoded protein: CASSPSQGNNEQFF.